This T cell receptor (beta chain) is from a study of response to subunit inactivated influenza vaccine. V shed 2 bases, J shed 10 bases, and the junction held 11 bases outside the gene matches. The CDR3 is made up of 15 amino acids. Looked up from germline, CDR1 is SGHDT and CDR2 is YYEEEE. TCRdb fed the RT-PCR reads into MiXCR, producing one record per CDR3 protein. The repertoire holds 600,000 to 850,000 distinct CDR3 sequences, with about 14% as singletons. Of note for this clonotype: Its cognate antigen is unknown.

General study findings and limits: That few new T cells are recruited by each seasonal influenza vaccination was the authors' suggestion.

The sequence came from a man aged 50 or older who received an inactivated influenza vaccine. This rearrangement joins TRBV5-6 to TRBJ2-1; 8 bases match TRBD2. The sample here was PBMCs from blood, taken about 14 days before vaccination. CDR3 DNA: TGTGCCAGCAGCTTAGTAGCGGGGAATCCGGCCGAGCAGTTCTTC. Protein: CASSLVAGNPAEQFF.